This passage covers 26 T cell receptor beta chains from one sample sequenced in a study of blood T cell repertoires in COVID-19. Sequenced by immunoSEQ multiplex PCR; TCRdb stores in-frame clones only, minus some. The sample has 65,000 or so clones, 81% seen once. Sequencing was done on a sample of peripheral blood. Every receptor here comes from a woman in her 70s with acute or convalescent COVID-19.

This clone was counted a single time. The chain couples TRBV5-6 to TRBJ2-7; 8 bases match TRBD2. The CDR3 loop spans 17 amino acids. Germline trimming cut 4 bases from V and 4 bases from J; bases unmatched to any gene: 16. Germline V gene data show CDR1 as SGHDT and CDR2 as YYEEEE. The CDR3 region is CASSPRGSSGSLYEQYF. CDR3 nucleotides: TGTGCCAGCAGCCCCCGAGGGTCAAGCGGGAGCCTGTACGAGCAGTACTTC.

This clone appeared a single time. The chain combines TRBV7-2 with TRBJ2-7; 7 nucleotides line up with TRBD1. J was trimmed by 1 base and V by 2 bases; bases with no gene match: 5. The CDR3 is 15 residues long. Germline V gene sequence: CDR1 SGHTA, CDR2 FQGNSA. The CDR3 sequence is CASSLTGQQSYEQYF. In nucleotides, the CDR3 is TGTGCCAGCAGCTTAACGGGACAGCAGTCCTACGAGCAGTACTTC.

This clone appeared once. This chain links TRBV6-5 with TRBJ1-6; 12 bases match TRBD1. The CDR3 consists of 14 residues. V lost 4 bases and J lost 9; bases outside the gene matches: 1. Germline-derived CDR1 and CDR2 are MNHEY and SVGAGI. The CDR3 coding sequence is TGTGCCAGCAGTTGGGACAGGGGGCGTTCACCCCTCCACTTT. Amino acid sequence: CASSWDRGRSPLHF.

V usage is TRBV6-1 and J usage is TRBJ2-7; D is unclear. Trimming took 3 bases from V and 4 from J, leaving 4 bases between them. Germline loops: CDR1 MNHNS, CDR2 SASEGT. The CDR3 contains 11 residues. The chain's CDR3 is CASSDLYEQYF. The CDR3 DNA follows: TGTGCCAGCAGTGATTTATACGAGCAGTACTTC.

V usage is TRBV18 and J usage is TRBJ1-2; 7 nucleotides align to TRBD1. The germline CDR1 and CDR2 sequences are KGHSH and LQKENI. J gave up 7 bases and V 4 bases, and 12 bases lay outside the gene matches. The CDR3 extends over 15 amino acids. The CDR3 sequence: CASSQTADRWSGYTF. CDR3 nucleotides: TGTGCCAGCTCACAGACCGCGGACAGGTGGTCTGGCTACACCTTC.

The chain carries TRBV19 and TRBJ1-2; D is perhaps TRBD1 (5 bases). Germline CDR1 reads LNHDA; CDR2 reads SQIVND (reference sequence). CDR3 size: 15 residues. The V gene lost 2 bases and the J gene lost 0 bases, with 10 bases spanning the gap. CDR3 in DNA: TGTGCCAGTAGTATATACAGGAAAGCTAACTATGGCTACACCTTC. This codes for CASSIYRKANYGYTF.

The chain uses TRBV6-8 and TRBJ1-4; a possible D gene is TRBD1 (5 bases). This CDR3 is built from 17 residues. Per germline, CDR1 MNHGY and CDR2 SAAAGT. The V end was cut by 5 bases, the J end by 4 bases, with 20 bases between. The CDR3 protein is CASSRKRREAGNEKLFF. CDR3 DNA: TGTGCCAGCAGTCGGAAGCGCAGGGAGGCTGGTAATGAAAAACTGTTTTTT.

The chain links TRBV4-1 to TRBJ2-2; no clear D gene. The ends were cut back, 1 base at V and 8 bases at J, with 14 bases in the middle. The CDR3 sequence is 15 residues long. In germline, CDR1 is MGHRA, CDR2 YSYEKL. Here the CDR3 reads CASSQVGTPGGELFF. The CDR3 DNA follows: TGCGCCAGCAGCCAAGTGGGCACCCCTGGGGGGGAGCTGTTTTTT.

In this sample, this clone turned up once. The chain joins TRBV5-1 to TRBJ2-1, with 9 bases matching TRBD2. The CDR3 is made up of 15 amino acids. Germline-derived CDR1 and CDR2 are SGHRS and YFSETQ. V lost 0 bases, J lost 10 bases, and 8 bases stayed unmatched. In DNA form, the CDR3 reads TGCGCCAGCAGCTTGGAGGGCGGGAGGGCGGTCGAGCAGTTCTTC. Amino acid sequence: CASSLEGGRAVEQFF.

The J gene is TRBJ1-6, the V gene TRBV7-2; TRBD1 might be the D (5 bases). V shed 0 bases and J shed 9 bases, with 9 bases lying between them. Germline assignment: CDR1 SGHTA and CDR2 FQGNSA. The CDR3 contains 14 residues. CDR3 coding DNA: TGTGCCAGCAGCTTAGCGCCGGGGGGTTCACCCCTCCACTTT. It encodes CASSLAPGGSPLHF.

The chain carries TRBV12-3 or TRBV12-4 and TRBJ2-2; the D is unclear. The CDR3 consists of 13 residues. Trimming left V 7 bases short and J 1 base short, with 7 bases between. The CDR3 nucleotides are TGTGCCAGCAATCTTCGGAACACCGGGGAGCTGTTTTTT. It encodes CASNLRNTGELFF.

This rearrangement joins TRBV7-3 to TRBJ2-2; D not resolved. Trimming cost V 1 base and J 5 bases, with 8 bases left between them. The CDR3 totals 14 residues. Germline-derived CDR1 and CDR2 are SGHTA and FQGTGA. The CDR3 reads CASSLMPTTGELFF. In DNA form, the CDR3 reads TGTGCCAGCAGCTTAATGCCAACTACCGGGGAGCTGTTTTTT.

The chain links TRBV7-9 to TRBJ2-7; D remains ambiguous. Germline CDR1 is SEHNR and CDR2 is FQNEAQ (reference sequence). The CDR3 covers 14 residues. V was cut by 0 bases and J by 2 bases, with 8 bases left in between. CDR3 coding DNA: TGTGCCAGCAGCTTAGCAATGGAGACCTACGAGCAGTACTTC. Its protein product is CASSLAMETYEQYF.

The J gene is TRBJ1-2, the V gene TRBV28, with 7 positions matching TRBD1. This CDR3 region has 14 residues. Germline-derived CDR1 and CDR2 are MDHEN and SYDVKM. The J segment lost 4 bases and the V segment lost 6 bases, leaving 8 bases of the junction unmatched. The CDR3 loop reads CASRDDREVYGYTF. CDR3 DNA sequence: TGTGCCAGCAGGGACGACAGGGAGGTCTATGGCTACACCTTC.

The CDR3 is CAFQMSHNEKLFF. DNA for the CDR3: TGTGCCTTCCAAATGAGCCATAATGAAAAACTGTTTTTT. The genes are TRBV30 and TRBJ1-4, with D hard to call. Germline loops: CDR1 GTSNPN, CDR2 SVGIG (reference sequence). CDR3 length: 13 residues. With 7 bases removed from V and 4 bases from J, the gap between germline ends came to 13 bases.

This sequence joins TRBV27 and TRBJ1-5; D gene ambiguous. The V end was cut by 7 bases, the J end by 2 bases, with 9 bases between. The CDR3 has 13 amino acids. The germline gives CDR1 MNHEY, CDR2 SMNVEV (reference sequence). In DNA form, the CDR3 reads TGTGCCAGCAAATCTGGAGGCAATCAGCCCCAGCATTTT. It encodes CASKSGGNQPQHF.

This clone was seen only a few times. The chain uses TRBV19 and TRBJ1-2, with D perhaps TRBD1 (6 bases). Germline values: CDR1 LNHDA, CDR2 SQIVND (reference sequence). V gave up 9 bases and J gave up 4 bases, with 15 bases separating them. The CDR3 is 13 amino acids. DNA for the CDR3: TGTGCCAGGAACAGGGAAGGCATCTATGGCTACACCTTC. Protein product: CARNREGIYGYTF.

The J gene is TRBJ2-7, the V gene TRBV20-1, with D possibly matching TRBD2 (6 bases). Per germline, CDR1 DFQATT and CDR2 SNEGSKA (reference sequence). V dropped 3 bases and J dropped 4 bases, with 19 bases sitting between them. The CDR3 sequence is 15 residues long. Here the CDR3 DNA reads TGCAGTGCTAGTGACCTCGGAGGGATTCGTTACGAGCAGTACTTC. Encoded protein: CSASDLGGIRYEQYF.

The V gene is TRBV4-3, the J gene TRBJ1-1; D gene unclear. The CDR3 covers 13 residues. With 4 bases removed from V and 4 bases from J, the gap between germline ends came to 10 bases. Germline lookup yields CDR1 LGHNA and CDR2 YSLEER. The CDR3 sequence: CASSRSGSTEAFF. The CDR3 nucleotides read TGCGCCAGCAGCCGGAGCGGGAGCACTGAAGCTTTCTTT.

The chain has TRBV11-3 and TRBJ2-1; 10 bases fit TRBD2. In germline, CDR1 is SGHNT, CDR2 YENEEA. This CDR3 has 14 amino acids. V gave up 5 bases and J gave up 8 bases; unmatched junction bases: 6. CDR3: CASSASSGGHEQFF. The CDR3 DNA sequence: TGTGCCAGCAGCGCCTCTAGCGGGGGACATGAGCAGTTCTTC.

Turning to this clone: This CDR3 is also generated by other DNA sequences in the sample. CDR3 amino acids: CASSLAGAETQYF. CDR3 nucleotide sequence: TGTGCCAGCAGCTTAGCGGGGGCGGAGACCCAGTACTTC. The gene calls are TRBV7-9 and TRBJ2-5; tentatively, D is TRBD1 (6 bases). This CDR3 contains 13 residues. CDR1 SEHNR and CDR2 FQNEAQ come from the germline V gene (reference sequence). The V and J ends lost 0 bases and 5 bases respectively, with 7 bases between them.

This chain links TRBV5-6 with TRBJ2-5; D remains ambiguous. Trimming pared 4 bases from V and 2 bases from J, leaving 3 bases between. CDR1 is SGHDT, CDR2 YYEEEE, per germline. The CDR3 length is 11 residues. As DNA, the CDR3 is TGTGCCAGCAGCCGGCAAGAGACCCAGTACTTC. Translated, it gives CASSRQETQYF.

The chain links TRBV25-1 to TRBJ2-3; the D gene is possibly TRBD1 (6 bases). Germline CDR1 is MGHDK and CDR2 is SYGVNS. The CDR3 consists of 13 residues. Deletions cut 5 bases from V and 3 bases from J, with 9 bases between. The CDR3 nucleotides are TGTGCCAGCAGTCGTCAGGGGACAGATACGCAGTATTTT. The encoded protein is CASSRQGTDTQYF.

This chain links TRBV18 with TRBJ2-1; D remains ambiguous. The V and J ends lost 6 bases and 7 bases respectively, with 10 bases between them. The CDR3 totals 12 residues. CDR1 and CDR2 (germline): KGHSH, LQKENI. This CDR3 is CASSNETNEQFF. CDR3 nucleotide sequence: TGTGCCAGCTCTAACGAAACTAATGAGCAGTTCTTC.

V is TRBV2 and J is TRBJ1-4; a possible D gene is TRBD1 (6 bases). From germline, CDR1 is SNHLY and CDR2 FYNNEI. The CDR3 has 15 residues. The germline V and J ends were trimmed by 3 bases and 3 bases, with 11 bases remaining between them. For the CDR3, the DNA is TGTGCCAGCAGTGATCCGGGACAACCTAATGAAAAACTGTTTTTT. Amino acid sequence: CASSDPGQPNEKLFF.

The rearrangement uses TRBV5-8 and TRBJ1-2; D gene ambiguous. CDR3 length: 13 residues. Trimming removed 4 bases from V and 2 bases from J, with 9 bases in between. Germline V CDR1 and CDR2: SGHTS, YDEGEE. In DNA form, the CDR3 reads TGTGCCAGCAGCACCCGACACAACTATGGCTACACCTTC. Translation: CASSTRHNYGYTF.